These 23 T cell receptor beta chains share one sample of origin, sequenced in a study of CD8 T cells in ankylosing spondylitis. Using its own MiXCR run on the 5' RACE reads, TCRdb lists one record per CDR3 protein. The sample lists approximately 340,000 distinct CDR3 sequences, 14% to 15% occurring once. Source material: blood, either unsorted or a sorted T cell fraction (not recorded which). These receptors originate from a male donor with ankylosing spondylitis or in good health (not recorded which).

The sample holds a few counts of this clonotype. The chain couples TRBV20-1 to TRBJ2-1; TRBD2 matches 12 bases. Germline loops: CDR1 DFQATT, CDR2 SNEGSKA (reference sequence). There are 14 residues in the CDR3. The V segment lost 6 bases and the J segment 6 bases; nucleotides outside the gene matches: 6. CDR3 loop: CSAHRLAGVNEQFF. The DNA of the CDR3 is TGCAGTGCCCACCGACTAGCGGGGGTCAATGAGCAGTTCTTC.

The table lists this clonotype with a few counts. The CDR3 nucleotides read TGTGCCAGCAGTTTTGGGGAGGCAGAGACCCAGTACTTC. This gives the protein CASSFGEAETQYF. The chain carries TRBV12-3 or TRBV12-4 and TRBJ2-5; the D gene is possibly TRBD2 (6 bases). Trimming cost V 3 bases and J 4 bases, with 9 bases left between them. This CDR3 is 13 amino acids long.

The chain carries TRBV12-3 or TRBV12-4 and TRBJ1-6; 7 bases line up with TRBD1. Trimming took 3 bases from V and 5 from J; bases not matched to a gene: 4. The CDR3 extends over 15 amino acids. The chain's CDR3 is CASSLGQQNNSPLHF. Written as DNA, the CDR3 is TGTGCCAGCAGTTTGGGACAGCAAAATAATTCACCCCTCCACTTT.

This clonotype turned up a few times. The rearrangement links TRBV5-6 to TRBJ1-3, with D possibly TRBD1 on 5 matching bases. CDR1 and CDR2 (germline): SGHDT, YYEEEE. This CDR3 is built from 15 residues. V lost 4 bases to trimming and J lost 0 bases, with 11 bases between them. CDR3 residues: CASSPGPISGNTIYF. CDR3 nucleotide sequence: TGTGCCAGCAGCCCGGGACCGATCTCTGGAAACACCATATATTTT. The whole variable domain, remainder taken from reference TRBV5-6 and TRBJ1-3, is DAGVTQSPTHLIKTRGQQVTLRCSPKSGHDTVSWYQQALGQGPQFIFQYYEEEERQRGNFPDRFSGHQFPNYSSELNVNALLLGDSALYLCASSPGPISGNTIYFGEGSWLTVV.

This clonotype was observed many times. The V gene is TRBV5-1, the J gene TRBJ1-4; D may be TRBD1 (5 bases). This CDR3 has 14 residues. V lost 4 bases, J lost 8 bases, and 15 bases lay in between. The V gene's germline CDR1 is SGHRS and CDR2 YFSETQ. The CDR3 here is CASSPGLEGEKLFF. The CDR3 DNA reads TGCGCCAGCAGCCCGGGACTGGAGGGGGAAAAACTGTTTTTT. Combining the CDR3 with reference TRBV5-1 and TRBJ1-4 gives the whole variable domain KAGVTQTPRYLIKTRGQQVTLSCSPISGHRSVSWYQQTPGQGLQFLFEYFSETQRNKGNFPGRFSGRQFSNSRSEMNVSTLELGDSALYLCASSPGLEGEKLFFGSGTQLSVL.

In DNA, the CDR3 is TGTGCCAGCAGCTTCTGGGCACAGAGGGCCTACGAGCAGTACTTC. Its protein is CASSFWAQRAYEQYF. This chain joins TRBV5-6 and TRBJ2-7, with a tentative D call TRBD2 (5 bases). The CDR3 covers 15 residues. Germline-derived CDR1 and CDR2 are SGHDT and YYEEEE. The V gene lost 2 bases and the J gene lost 2 bases, with 14 bases spanning the gap.

This clonotype was counted only a few times. J is TRBJ2-1 and V is TRBV5-1; a weak D match, TRBD2 (6 bases). Germline CDR1 reads SGHRS; CDR2 reads YFSETQ. The V gene lost 0 bases and the J gene lost 3 bases, with 13 bases spanning the gap. This CDR3 spans 16 amino acids. CDR3 residues: CASSLGGGASYNEQFF. The CDR3 coding sequence is TGCGCCAGCAGCTTGGGTGGAGGGGCAAGCTACAATGAGCAGTTCTTC.

The chain uses TRBV30 and TRBJ2-1, with 12 bases identical to TRBD2. After removal of 2 bases from V and 9 bases from J, the junction contained 5 bases not matched to a gene. Germline assignment: CDR1 GTSNPN and CDR2 SVGIG (reference sequence). This CDR3 has 14 residues. This CDR3 is CAWSSGLAGGEQFF. CDR3 in DNA: TGTGCCTGGAGTTCGGGACTAGCGGGCGGTGAGCAGTTCTTC.

This clonotype was detected ten times or more. The CDR3 region has the DNA TGTGCCATCGAAAAACTGTTTTTT. Its translation: CAIEKLFF. V gene TRBV10-3 combines with J gene TRBJ1-4; D not certain. From germline, CDR1 is ENHRY and CDR2 SYGVKD. Trimming pared 8 bases from V and 8 bases from J, leaving 0 bases between. The CDR3 sequence is 8 residues long.

The rearrangement uses TRBV12-3 or TRBV12-4 and TRBJ1-2; TRBD1 agrees at 7 bases. J gave up 7 bases and V 6 bases, and 8 bases lay outside the gene matches. The CDR3 has 13 amino acids. The CDR3 loop is CASREDRVRGYTF. Here the CDR3 DNA reads TGTGCCAGCAGAGAAGACAGGGTCCGTGGCTACACCTTC.

The sample holds a few counts of this clonotype. J is TRBJ2-5 and V is TRBV25-1, with a tentative D call TRBD1 (5 bases). Germline CDR1 MGHDK, CDR2 SYGVNS. This CDR3 comprises 16 residues. V was cut by 3 bases and J by 2 bases, with 16 bases left in between. The CDR3 sequence is CASSDRLGKGQETQYF. CDR3 DNA sequence: TGTGCCAGCAGTGATCGATTGGGAAAGGGGCAAGAGACCCAGTACTTC.

The sample holds one count of this clonotype. The chain combines TRBV6-1 with TRBJ2-7, with TRBD1 as a possible D gene (6 bases). V lost 9 bases, J lost 0 bases, and 15 bases lay in between. The CDR3 spans 14 residues. Germline loops: CDR1 MNHNS, CDR2 SASEGT. The CDR3 DNA is TGTGCCAGTCGCACAGGGCCCCTCTCCTACGAGCAGTACTTC. It translates to CASRTGPLSYEQYF.

This clonotype was found a few times. The chain joins TRBV12-5 to TRBJ1-5; D not certain. The germline gives CDR1 LGHNT, CDR2 FRNRAP. Trimming cost V 2 bases and J 3 bases, with 8 bases left between them. The CDR3 has 14 residues. CDR3 sequence: CASGLLGNNQPQHF. The CDR3 DNA follows: TGTGCTAGTGGTTTGTTGGGGAACAATCAGCCCCAGCATTTT.

The genes are TRBV25-1 and TRBJ1-1; no clear D gene. The CDR3 runs 13 residues. Germline lookup yields CDR1 MGHDK and CDR2 SYGVNS. Trimming removed 3 bases from V and 5 bases from J, with 10 bases in between. The CDR3 sequence is CASSDPGRTEAFF. CDR3 sequence (DNA): TGTGCCAGCAGTGACCCGGGGAGGACTGAAGCTTTCTTT.

This clonotype was seen a handful of times. J is TRBJ2-7 and V is TRBV6-2 or TRBV6-3, with D maybe TRBD2 (6 bases). Deletions cut 5 bases from V and 4 bases from J, with 18 bases between. Germline-derived CDR1 and CDR2 are MNHEY and SVGEGT. The CDR3 totals 15 residues. CDR3 region: CASSPLAEGTYEQYF. In DNA form, the CDR3 reads TGTGCCAGCAGTCCACTGGCGGAGGGGACTTACGAGCAGTACTTC.

The chain employs TRBV6-1 and TRBJ2-5; 8 nucleotides line up with TRBD2. Looked up from germline, CDR1 is MNHNS and CDR2 is SASEGT. V was pared by 5 bases and J by 4 bases, with 9 bases of the junction left unmatched. The length of the CDR3 is 15 residues. CDR3 in DNA: TGTGCCAGCAGTCCCGACCCGGGGGGGAGAGAGACCCAGTACTTC. As protein: CASSPDPGGRETQYF.

CDR3 sequence (DNA): TGTGCCAGCAGCCAAACGGCCGGGACGGGGAACACCGGGGAGCTGTTTTTT. Translated, it gives CASSQTAGTGNTGELFF. The gene calls are TRBV3-1 and TRBJ2-2; the D call may be TRBD1 or TRBD2 (5 bases each). V lost 2 bases and J 1 base, leaving 14 bases between the germline ends. The CDR3 has 17 amino acids. The germline V gene has CDR1 LGHDT and CDR2 YNNKEL (reference sequence).

Only a few counts were recorded for this clonotype. The chain carries TRBV6-1 and TRBJ1-2; no firm D call. Trimming removed 1 base at V and 10 bases at J, with 19 bases between. The CDR3 contains 15 residues. Germline V gives CDR1 MNHNS, CDR2 SASEGT. CDR3 region: CASSEGAGARTSYTF. CDR3 DNA: TGTGCCAGCAGTGAAGGGGCGGGAGCCAGAACCTCCTACACCTTC.

This chain uses TRBV2 with TRBJ1-2; D is unresolved. V lost 3 bases and J 3 bases, leaving 11 bases between the germline ends. This CDR3 region has 14 residues. Germline values: CDR1 SNHLY, CDR2 FYNNEI. The CDR3 protein is CASSESRQDYGYTF. In DNA, the CDR3 is TGTGCCAGCAGTGAGAGCCGTCAAGACTATGGCTACACCTTC.

The genes are TRBV3-1 and TRBJ2-2; no firm D call. The CDR3 contains 16 residues. Germline V gene lookup returns CDR1 LGHDT and CDR2 YNNKEL (reference sequence). The V gene lost 1 base and the J gene lost 5 bases, with 14 bases spanning the gap. The CDR3 nucleotides read TGTGCCAGCAGCCAAGGTTTGTTCATATCGACCGGGGAGCTGTTTTTT. It is translated as CASSQGLFISTGELFF.

The CDR3 nucleotides are TGTGCCAGCAGCCAGACGGATGAGCAGTTCTTC. Translation gives CASSQTDEQFF. This chain connects TRBV7-9 to TRBJ2-1; no clear D gene. V gave up 5 bases and J gave up 8 bases, with 7 bases separating them. This CDR3 comprises 11 residues. Germline CDR1 SEHNR, CDR2 FQNEAQ (reference sequence).

At least ten counts were recorded for this clonotype. The chain employs TRBV27 and TRBJ2-2; a possible D gene is TRBD1 (6 bases). The V end was cut by 5 bases, the J end by 4 bases, with 17 bases between. This CDR3 has 16 amino acids. CDR1 MNHEY and CDR2 SMNVEV come from the germline V gene (reference sequence). The CDR3 DNA reads TGTGCCAGCAGTCCCCGGACAGTAAGGGGCACCGGGGAGCTGTTTTTT. The encoded protein is CASSPRTVRGTGELFF.

This clonotype was detected ten times or more. The chain joins TRBV20-1 to TRBJ1-6; 7 bases fit TRBD1. V lost 4 bases and J lost 8; bases outside the gene matches: 5. The germline V gene has CDR1 DFQATT and CDR2 SNEGSKA (reference sequence). The CDR3 sequence is 13 residues long. CDR3 coding DNA: TGCAGTGCTATAAGGGGGCAGGATTCACCCCTCCACTTT. Encoded protein: CSAIRGQDSPLHF.